This note documents a single TCR beta chain sequence. Under the authors' procedure: Estimation of nucleated cell counts was performed using reference gene primer amplification. Using immunoSEQ multiplex PCR, the repertoire was profiled, and TCRdb retains in-frame clones only, with some absent. V and J calls plus clone size are reproduced from that table; the DNA served to infer D and trimming. In the table there are hundreds of thousands of clones, approximately 84% of which are singletons. This sample was included in a study of blood T cell repertoires in COVID-19. Study-level information: From T cells, B-cell-depleted T cells, or PBMCs came the material, which was cDNA or gDNA.

Germline CDR1 reads LNHDA; CDR2 reads SQIVND (reference sequence). The V and J ends lost 5 bases and 9 bases, in that order; junction bases with no gene match: 15. This CDR3 is 16 amino acids long. Participant reports of clinical history set cohort assignment. Recovered Cohort 3 donors showed two negative PCRs, clearance, or symptom resolution. The sequenced sample consisted of PBMCs or T cells enriched from blood (not recorded which). This receptor was obtained from a woman in her 30s who had recovered from COVID-19. The genes are TRBV19 and TRBJ2-5, with 10 bases fitting TRBD2. CDR3 sequence: CASSSKEREGPGAQYF. The DNA for the CDR3 is TGTGCCAGTAGTTCTAAGGAGCGGGAGGGGCCCGGGGCCCAGTACTTC.